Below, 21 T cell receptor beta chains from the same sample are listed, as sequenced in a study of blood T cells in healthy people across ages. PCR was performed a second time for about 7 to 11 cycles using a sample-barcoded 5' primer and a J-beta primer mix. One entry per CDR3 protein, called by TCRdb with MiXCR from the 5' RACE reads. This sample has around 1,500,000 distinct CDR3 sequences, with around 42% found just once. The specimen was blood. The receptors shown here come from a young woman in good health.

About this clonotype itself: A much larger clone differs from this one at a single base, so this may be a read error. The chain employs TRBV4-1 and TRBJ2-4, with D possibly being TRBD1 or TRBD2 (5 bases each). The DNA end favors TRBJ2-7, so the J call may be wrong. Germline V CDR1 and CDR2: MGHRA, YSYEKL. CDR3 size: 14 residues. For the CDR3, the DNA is TGCGCCAGCAGCCCCCACGGGACCGACTACGAGCAGTACTTC. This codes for CASSPHGTDYEQYF.

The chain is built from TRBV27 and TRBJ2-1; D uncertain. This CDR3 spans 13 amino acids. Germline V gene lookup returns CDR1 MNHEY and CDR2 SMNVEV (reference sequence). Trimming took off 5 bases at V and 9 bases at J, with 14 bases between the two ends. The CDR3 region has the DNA TGTGCCAGCAGTGTAGGCCTGCAAGGTGAGCAGTTCTTC. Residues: CASSVGLQGEQFF.

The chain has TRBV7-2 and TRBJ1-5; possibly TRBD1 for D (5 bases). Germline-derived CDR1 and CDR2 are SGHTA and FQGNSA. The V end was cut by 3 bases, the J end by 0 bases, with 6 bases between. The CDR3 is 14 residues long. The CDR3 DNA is TGTGCCAGCAGCTTTACAGGTAGCAATCAGCCCCAGCATTTT. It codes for CASSFTGSNQPQHF. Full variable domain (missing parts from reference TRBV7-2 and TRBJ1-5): GAGVSQSPSNKVTEKGKDVELRCDPISGHTALYWYRQSLGQGLEFLIYFQGNSAPDKSGLPSDRFSAERTGGSVSTLTIQRTQQEDSAVYLCASSFTGSNQPQHFGDGTRLSIL.

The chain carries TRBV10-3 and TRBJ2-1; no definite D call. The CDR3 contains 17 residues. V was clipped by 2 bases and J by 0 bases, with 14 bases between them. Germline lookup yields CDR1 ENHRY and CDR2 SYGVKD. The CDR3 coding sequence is TGTGCCATCAGTGAGGGGCCTCGGAGTAGCTCCTACAATGAGCAGTTCTTC. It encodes CAISEGPRSSSYNEQFF.

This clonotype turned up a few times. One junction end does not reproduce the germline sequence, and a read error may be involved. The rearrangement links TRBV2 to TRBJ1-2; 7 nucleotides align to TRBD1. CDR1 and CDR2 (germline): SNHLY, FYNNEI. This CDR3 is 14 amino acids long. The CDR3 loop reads CASSEDRVVEGYTF. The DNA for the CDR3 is TGTGCCAGCAGCGAAGACAGGGTCGTAGAGGGCTACACCTTC.

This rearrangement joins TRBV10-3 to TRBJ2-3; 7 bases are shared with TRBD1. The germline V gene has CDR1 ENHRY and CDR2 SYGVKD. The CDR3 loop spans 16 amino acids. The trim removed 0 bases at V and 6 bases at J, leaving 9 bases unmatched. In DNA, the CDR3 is TGTGCCATCAGTGAGTCGTCGGGACAGTCTGTGGATACGCAGTATTTT. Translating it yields CAISESSGQSVDTQYF.

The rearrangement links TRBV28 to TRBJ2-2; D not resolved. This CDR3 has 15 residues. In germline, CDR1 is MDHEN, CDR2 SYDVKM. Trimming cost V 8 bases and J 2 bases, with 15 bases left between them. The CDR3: CASHSWVRNTGELFF. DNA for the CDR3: TGTGCCAGCCACTCCTGGGTCAGAAACACCGGGGAGCTGTTTTTT.

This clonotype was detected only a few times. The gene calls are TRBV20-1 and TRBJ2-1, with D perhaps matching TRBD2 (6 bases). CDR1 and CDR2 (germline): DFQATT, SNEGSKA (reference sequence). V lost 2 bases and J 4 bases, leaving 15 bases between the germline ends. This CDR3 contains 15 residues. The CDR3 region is CSARTRGSSYNEQFF. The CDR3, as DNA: TGCAGTGCTAGAACACGGGGGAGTTCTTACAATGAGCAGTTCTTC.

CDR3 DNA: TGTGCCAGCACCGCCGTTGACGGGGGGGCCTACAATGAGCAGTTCTTC. Amino acids: CASTAVDGGAYNEQFF. The genes are TRBV3-1 and TRBJ2-1; the match to TRBD2 covers 8 bases. Unmatched junction bases numbered 10, after V lost 7 bases and J lost 2 bases. Per germline, CDR1 LGHDT and CDR2 YNNKEL (reference sequence). The CDR3 totals 16 residues.

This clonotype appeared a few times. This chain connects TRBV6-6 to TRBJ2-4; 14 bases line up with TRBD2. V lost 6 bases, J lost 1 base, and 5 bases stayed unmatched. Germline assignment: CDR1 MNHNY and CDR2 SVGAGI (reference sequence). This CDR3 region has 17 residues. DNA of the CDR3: TGTGCCAGCAGAAGACTAGCGGGGGGGCCGGCCAAAAACATTCAGTACTTC. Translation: CASRRLAGGPAKNIQYF.

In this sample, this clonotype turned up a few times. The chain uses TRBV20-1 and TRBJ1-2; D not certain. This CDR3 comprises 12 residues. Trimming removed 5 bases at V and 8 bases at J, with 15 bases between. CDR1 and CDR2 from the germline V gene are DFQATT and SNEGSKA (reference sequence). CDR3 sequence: CSAPQLRFGYTF. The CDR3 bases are TGCAGTGCTCCCCAGCTAAGGTTCGGCTACACCTTC.

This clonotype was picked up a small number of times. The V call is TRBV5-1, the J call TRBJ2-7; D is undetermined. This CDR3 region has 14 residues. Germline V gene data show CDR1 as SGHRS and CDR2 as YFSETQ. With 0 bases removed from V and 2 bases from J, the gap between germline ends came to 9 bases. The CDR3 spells CASSLVGKPYEQYF. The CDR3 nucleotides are TGCGCCAGCAGCTTGGTGGGCAAACCCTACGAGCAGTACTTC.

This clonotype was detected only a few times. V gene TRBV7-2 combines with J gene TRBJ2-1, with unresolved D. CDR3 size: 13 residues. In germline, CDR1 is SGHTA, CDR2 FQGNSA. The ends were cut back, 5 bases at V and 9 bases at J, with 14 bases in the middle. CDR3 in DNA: TGTGCCAGCAGCCTCGGTTCTAGGAGTGAGCAGTTCTTC. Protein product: CASSLGSRSEQFF.

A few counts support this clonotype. The CDR3 nucleotides are TGTGCCAGCAGCGCGCCCGGGACTAGCGGGACAGATACGCAGTATTTT. This translates into CASSAPGTSGTDTQYF. The chain recombines TRBV9 with TRBJ2-3; TRBD2 agrees at 12 bases. The CDR3 is made up of 16 amino acids. Looked up from germline, CDR1 is SGDLS and CDR2 is YYNGEE. J was trimmed by 3 bases and V by 3 bases; bases with no gene match: 5.

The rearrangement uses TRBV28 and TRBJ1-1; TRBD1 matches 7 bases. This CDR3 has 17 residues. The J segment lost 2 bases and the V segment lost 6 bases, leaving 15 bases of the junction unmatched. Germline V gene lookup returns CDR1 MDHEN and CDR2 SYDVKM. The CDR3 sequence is CASSRSGTDRYNTEAFF. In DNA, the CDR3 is TGTGCCAGCAGCAGGTCGGGGACAGACCGTTATAACACTGAAGCTTTCTTT.

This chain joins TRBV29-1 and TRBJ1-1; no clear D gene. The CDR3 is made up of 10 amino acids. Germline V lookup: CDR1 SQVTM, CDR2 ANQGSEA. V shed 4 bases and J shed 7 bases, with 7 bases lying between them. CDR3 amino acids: CSVVGFEAFF. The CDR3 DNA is TGCAGCGTTGTGGGTTTTGAAGCTTTCTTT.

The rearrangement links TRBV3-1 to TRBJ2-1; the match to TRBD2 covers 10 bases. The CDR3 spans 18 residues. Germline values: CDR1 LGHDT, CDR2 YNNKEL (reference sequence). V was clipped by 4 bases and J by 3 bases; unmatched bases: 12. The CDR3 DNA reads TGTGCCAGCAGCCGCGAGGGAGCGGGAGGGCGAAACTACAATGAGCAGTTCTTC. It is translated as CASSREGAGGRNYNEQFF.

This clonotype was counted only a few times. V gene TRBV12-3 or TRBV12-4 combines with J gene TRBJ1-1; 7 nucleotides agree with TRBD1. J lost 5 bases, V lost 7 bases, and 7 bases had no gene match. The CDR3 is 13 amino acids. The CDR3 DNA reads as TGTGCCAGCACCAACAGGGGAGGGACTGAAGCTTTCTTT. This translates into CASTNRGGTEAFF.

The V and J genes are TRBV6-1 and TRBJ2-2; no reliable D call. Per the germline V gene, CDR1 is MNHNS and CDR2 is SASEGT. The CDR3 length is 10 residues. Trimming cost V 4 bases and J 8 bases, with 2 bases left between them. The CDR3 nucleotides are TGTGCCAGCAGTGTTGGGGAGCTGTTTTTT. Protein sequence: CASSVGELFF.

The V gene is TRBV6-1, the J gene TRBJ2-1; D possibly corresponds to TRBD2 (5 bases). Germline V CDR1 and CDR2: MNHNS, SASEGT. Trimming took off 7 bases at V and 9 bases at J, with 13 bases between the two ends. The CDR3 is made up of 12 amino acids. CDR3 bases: TGTGCCAGCATCGAGGGATGGGGTGAGCAGTTCTTC. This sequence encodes CASIEGWGEQFF.

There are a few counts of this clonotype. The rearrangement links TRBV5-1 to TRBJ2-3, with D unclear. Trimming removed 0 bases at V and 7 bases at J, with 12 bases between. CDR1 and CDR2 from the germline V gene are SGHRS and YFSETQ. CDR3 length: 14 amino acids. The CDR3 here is CASSLEGPLNTQYF. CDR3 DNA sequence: TGCGCCAGCAGCTTGGAAGGACCACTGAATACGCAGTATTTT.